This entry lists 30 T cell receptor beta chains sequenced from one sample in a study of blood T cell repertoires in COVID-19. TCRdb's table, derived via immunoSEQ multiplex PCR, lists solely in-frame clones and lacks some. In the table there are around 400,000 clones, about 89% of which are singletons. What was sequenced was peripheral blood. The receptor source for this set is a middle-aged man with acute or convalescent COVID-19.

The chain recombines TRBV28 with TRBJ2-7, with D possibly being TRBD1 (6 bases). Trimming left V 4 bases short and J 1 base short, with 11 bases between. Germline V gene sequence: CDR1 MDHEN, CDR2 SYDVKM. The CDR3 runs 14 residues. The CDR3 spells CASSSYRDSYEQYF. DNA of the CDR3: TGTGCCAGCAGTTCCTACAGGGATTCCTACGAGCAGTACTTC.

The chain carries TRBV3-1 (or the pseudogene TRBV3-2) and TRBJ2-7; perhaps TRBD2 as D (6 bases). CDR1 is LGHDT and CDR2 is YNNKEL in the germline V gene (reference sequence). V gave up 4 bases and J gave up 3 bases, with 16 bases separating them. The CDR3 has 15 amino acids. The CDR3 reads CASSRTPGGVYEQYF. The CDR3 DNA sequence: TGTGCCAGCAGCCGGACCCCCGGGGGAGTCTACGAGCAGTACTTC.

The chain uses TRBV7-2 and TRBJ2-2; D is possibly TRBD1 (7 bases). Looked up from germline, CDR1 is SGHTA and CDR2 is FQGNSA. The CDR3 totals 15 residues. The V end lost 3 bases, the J end lost 5 bases, and 13 bases lay between the germline ends. The CDR3: CASSFGGGGTGELFF. The CDR3 nucleotides are TGTGCCAGCAGCTTCGGAGGGGGCGGTACCGGGGAGCTGTTTTTT.

The genes are TRBV5-4 and TRBJ2-4; 7 bases are a match to TRBD2. Germline loops: CDR1 SGHNT, CDR2 YYREEE (reference sequence). The V gene end was trimmed by 0 bases and the J gene end by 0 bases; junction bases not matched to a gene: 6. There are 17 residues in the CDR3. As DNA, the CDR3 is TGTGCCAGCAGCTTGGTGGGGGAGGGATTAGCCAAAAACATTCAGTACTTC. This encodes CASSLVGEGLAKNIQYF.

V is TRBV13 and J is TRBJ1-5, with 7 bases that match TRBD1. In germline, CDR1 is PRHDT, CDR2 FYEKMQ (reference sequence). Trimming removed 2 bases from V and 6 bases from J; junction bases left unmatched: 19. The CDR3 is 19 residues long. The CDR3 DNA reads as TGTGCCAGCAGCTTACGCTCGCACCTTGACAGGGTAGCAGGTCAGCCCCAGCATTTT. This gives the protein CASSLRSHLDRVAGQPQHF. The variable domain in full, completed from reference TRBV13 and TRBJ1-5, reads AAGVIQSPRHLIKEKRETATLKCYPIPRHDTVYWYQQGPGQDPQFLISFYEKMQSDKGSIPDRFSAQQFSDYHSELNMSSLELGDSALYFCASSLRSHLDRVAGQPQHFGDGTRLSIL.

The genes are TRBV27 and TRBJ2-7; 8 nucleotides agree with TRBD1. Germline V gene sequence: CDR1 MNHEY, CDR2 SMNVEV (reference sequence). There are 13 residues in the CDR3. V gave up 7 bases and J gave up 2 bases; unmatched junction bases: 4. The CDR3: CASNRQGTYEQYF. DNA of the CDR3: TGTGCCAGCAACCGACAGGGGACCTACGAGCAGTACTTC.

This rearrangement joins TRBV6-5 to TRBJ1-2; D possibly corresponds to TRBD1 (6 bases). Trimming pared 6 bases from V and 8 bases from J, leaving 13 bases between. The CDR3 covers 12 residues. Germline CDR1 is MNHEY and CDR2 is SVGAGI. The chain's CDR3 is CASSSGEDGYTF. CDR3 bases: TGTGCCAGCAGCTCAGGGGAAGACGGCTACACCTTC.

The chain links TRBV28 to TRBJ1-5, with 7 bases identical to TRBD1. Looked up from germline, CDR1 is MDHEN and CDR2 is SYDVKM. The CDR3 runs to 15 residues. Trimming at V came to 7 bases and at J to 6 bases, leaving 12 bases not matched to a gene. The CDR3 DNA reads as TGTGCCAGCAACCTAGGGGGGCAGGGGGTTCAGCCCCAGCATTTT. Translating gives CASNLGGQGVQPQHF.

As regards this clone: Other nucleotide sequences from this sample produce the same CDR3. V and J are TRBV29-1 and TRBJ1-1; D is unresolved. Trimming removed 6 bases from V and 1 base from J, with 6 bases in between. The CDR3 loop spans 11 amino acids. Per germline, CDR1 SQVTM and CDR2 ANQGSEA. The chain's CDR3 is CSVARNTEAFF. The CDR3 nucleotides read TGCAGCGTGGCCAGGAACACTGAAGCTTTCTTT. Drawing the rest from reference TRBV29-1 and TRBJ1-1, the complete variable domain is SAVISQKPSRDICQRGTSLTIQCQVDSQVTMMFWYRQQPGQSLTLIATANQGSEATYESGFVIDKFPISRPNLTFSTLTVSNMSPEDSSIYLCSVARNTEAFFGQGTRLTVV.

This chain connects TRBV4-3 to TRBJ1-1, with D possibly being TRBD1 (5 bases). CDR1 is LGHNA and CDR2 is YSLEER in the germline V gene. Trimming left V 0 bases short and J 1 base short, with 24 bases between. This CDR3 region has 20 residues. CDR3 bases: TGCGCCAGCAGCCAAGACGGTCCAGGCGGGGCTCGCTCTCGGAACACTGAAGCTTTCTTT. This codes for CASSQDGPGGARSRNTEAFF.

This chain connects TRBV4-1 to TRBJ2-1, with D possibly matching TRBD2 (5 bases). CDR1 MGHRA and CDR2 YSYEKL come from the germline V gene. The CDR3 contains 16 residues. V lost 4 bases and J lost 0, with 13 bases in between. The CDR3 DNA reads as TGCGCCAGCAGCCCGAGGAGCGGAAGCTCCTACAATGAGCAGTTCTTC. Its protein is CASSPRSGSSYNEQFF.

The gene calls are TRBV19 and TRBJ2-3, with 14 bases matching TRBD2. The CDR3 has 15 amino acids. Unmatched junction bases numbered 2, after V lost 4 bases and J lost 5 bases. In germline, CDR1 is LNHDA, CDR2 SQIVND (reference sequence). CDR3 loop: CASSNGLAGGDTQYF. The CDR3 nucleotides are TGTGCCAGTAGTAACGGACTAGCGGGAGGAGATACGCAGTATTTT.

This rearrangement joins TRBV6-2 or TRBV6-3 to TRBJ2-3; TRBD2 matches at 8 bases. CDR3 length equals 18 residues. The germline V gene encodes CDR1 MNHEY and CDR2 SVGEGT. Germline trimming cut 2 bases from V and 2 bases from J; bases unmatched to any gene: 12. CDR3 in amino acids: CASSYHIIAGSPTDTQYF. CDR3 in DNA: TGTGCCAGCAGTTACCACATTATAGCGGGATCACCCACAGATACGCAGTATTTT.

The chain carries TRBV19 and TRBJ2-6; the match to TRBD1 covers 9 bases. V lost 5 bases to trimming and J lost 0 bases; unmatched junction nucleotides: 14. CDR1 LNHDA and CDR2 SQIVND come from the germline V gene (reference sequence). The CDR3 consists of 20 residues. CDR3 DNA sequence: TGTGCCAGTAGTCCACCCCTGGGGACAGGGAAAAACTCTGGGGCCAACGTCCTGACTTTC. This translates into CASSPPLGTGKNSGANVLTF.

The rearrangement links TRBV6-1 to TRBJ2-1, with TRBD2 matching over 10 bases. V lost 0 bases, J lost 4 bases, and 6 bases stayed unmatched. Looked up from germline, CDR1 is MNHNS and CDR2 is SASEGT. The CDR3 totals 17 residues. For the CDR3, the DNA is TGTGCCAGCAGTGAAGCGCTACCGGGACTAGCGTACAATGAGCAGTTCTTC. Translation: CASSEALPGLAYNEQFF.

This clone was counted once. J is TRBJ1-1 and V is TRBV5-1; D unresolved. Germline V gene sequence: CDR1 SGHRS, CDR2 YFSETQ. Trimming cost V 1 base and J 3 bases, with 7 bases left between them. The CDR3 sequence is 13 residues long. The CDR3 DNA is TGCGCCAGCAGCTTGACCGGGGACACTGAAGCTTTCTTT. Translation gives CASSLTGDTEAFF.

V and J are TRBV29-1 and TRBJ2-7, with 7 bases matching TRBD2. Germline V gene data show CDR1 as SQVTM and CDR2 as ANQGSEA. The CDR3 is 14 residues long. V was pared by 6 bases and J by 0 bases, with 8 bases of the junction left unmatched. CDR3 nucleotide sequence: TGCAGCGTGCTGGGAGGGAGTAGCTCCTACGAGCAGTACTTC. This encodes CSVLGGSSSYEQYF.

The rearrangement links TRBV5-1 to TRBJ2-3, with 10 bases lining up with TRBD2. From germline, CDR1 is SGHRS and CDR2 YFSETQ. After removal of 3 bases from V and 6 bases from J, the junction contained 4 bases not matched to a gene. CDR3 length: 14 amino acids. The CDR3 spells CASSSLAGEDTQYF. The CDR3 region has the DNA TGCGCCAGCAGCTCCCTAGCGGGAGAGGATACGCAGTATTTT.

The genes are TRBV2 and TRBJ1-3; D not certain. There are 12 residues in the CDR3. Deletions cut 4 bases from V and 4 bases from J, with 5 bases between. Germline V CDR1 and CDR2: SNHLY, FYNNEI. CDR3 sequence reads: CASSVQGNTIYF. In DNA, the CDR3 is TGTGCCAGCAGTGTTCAGGGAAACACCATATATTTT.

The chain uses TRBV11-2 and TRBJ2-7; a weak D match, TRBD1 (6 bases). The CDR3 is 16 residues long. V was cut by 4 bases and J by 1 base, with 17 bases left in between. The germline V gene encodes CDR1 SGHAT and CDR2 FQNNGV. The CDR3 reads CASSSITGSRSYEQYF. CDR3 nucleotide sequence: TGTGCCAGCAGCTCAATTACAGGGTCGCGATCCTACGAGCAGTACTTC.

This rearrangement joins TRBV7-3 to TRBJ2-5; D might be TRBD2 (6 bases). Trimming pared 3 bases from V and 7 bases from J, leaving 6 bases between. This CDR3 region has 11 residues. Germline V gene data show CDR1 as SGHTA and CDR2 as FQGTGA. CDR3 loop: CASSLGGTQYF. The CDR3 DNA is TGTGCCAGCAGCTTGGGAGGGACCCAGTACTTC.

The gene calls are TRBV19 and TRBJ1-1; the D is unclear. Trimming removed 7 bases from V and 3 bases from J, with 6 bases in between. Germline V gene data show CDR1 as LNHDA and CDR2 as SQIVND (reference sequence). The CDR3 extends over 11 amino acids. DNA for the CDR3: TGTGCCAGTATGGAGTACACTGAAGCTTTCTTT. Protein sequence: CASMEYTEAFF.

The chain combines TRBV13 with TRBJ2-5, with 8 bases aligning to TRBD2. CDR3 size: 17 residues. Trimming removed 4 bases from V and 9 bases from J; junction bases left unmatched: 19. CDR1 and CDR2 from the germline V gene are PRHDT and FYEKMQ (reference sequence). The CDR3 reads CASSWRGSETGRGSQYF. DNA of the CDR3: TGTGCCAGCAGCTGGAGGGGATCAGAGACCGGGAGGGGGTCCCAGTACTTC.

This clone was found once. The V call is TRBV29-1, the J call TRBJ1-1; D might be TRBD1 (6 bases). V was trimmed by 8 bases and J by 6 bases, leaving 16 bases between them. The CDR3 is made up of 12 amino acids. Germline loops: CDR1 SQVTM, CDR2 ANQGSEA. The chain's CDR3 is CSSRGIGAEAFF. CDR3 nucleotides: TGCAGCTCTAGGGGGATAGGCGCTGAAGCTTTCTTT.

The rearrangement uses TRBV5-4 and TRBJ2-5; TRBD1 might be the D (6 bases). The CDR3 consists of 15 residues. Germline CDR1 reads SGHNT; CDR2 reads YYREEE (reference sequence). V was trimmed by 6 bases and J by 3 bases, leaving 18 bases between them. CDR3 region: CASTGPGQPKETQYF. The CDR3 bases are TGTGCCAGCACCGGACCGGGACAACCTAAAGAGACCCAGTACTTC.

The chain is built from TRBV7-9 and TRBJ2-1; 12 bases are shared with TRBD2. This CDR3 is 15 amino acids long. The junction had 7 bases not matched to a gene; V was cut back by 6 bases and J by 7 bases. Looked up from germline, CDR1 is SEHNR and CDR2 is FQNEAQ (reference sequence). Written as DNA, the CDR3 is TGTGCCAGCAGACGGACTAGCGGGACCCAGAATGAGCAGTTCTTC. As protein: CASRRTSGTQNEQFF.

The rearrangement links TRBV19 to TRBJ1-1; D unclear. Germline V gives CDR1 LNHDA, CDR2 SQIVND (reference sequence). The CDR3 covers 14 residues. Trimming took off 3 bases at V and 1 base at J, with 9 bases between the two ends. CDR3 sequence reads: CASSIEGRNTEAFF. The CDR3 nucleotides read TGTGCCAGTAGTATTGAGGGCAGGAACACTGAAGCTTTCTTT.

The chain combines TRBV4-1 with TRBJ1-5; TRBD1 might be the D (5 bases). V was trimmed by 5 bases and J by 2 bases, leaving 16 bases between them. Germline CDR1 reads MGHRA; CDR2 reads YSYEKL. The CDR3 runs to 16 residues. The CDR3 DNA sequence: TGCGCCAGCAGCGGAGCCCTCGGGACTGGCAATCAGCCCCAGCATTTT. Residues: CASSGALGTGNQPQHF.

The chain recombines TRBV6-5 with TRBJ2-3; weak D call: TRBD2 (5 bases). V gave up 6 bases and J gave up 4 bases, with 14 bases separating them. The CDR3 has 14 amino acids. Germline V gives CDR1 MNHEY, CDR2 SVGAGI. The CDR3 region is CASRFGVTPDTQYF. CDR3 coding DNA: TGTGCCAGCAGATTCGGGGTGACCCCAGATACGCAGTATTTT.

V usage is TRBV13 and J usage is TRBJ1-6; 7 bases agree with TRBD1. The CDR3 has 14 residues. Germline V gene sequence: CDR1 PRHDT, CDR2 FYEKMQ (reference sequence). V was clipped by 2 bases and J by 10 bases; unmatched bases: 5. As DNA, the CDR3 is TGTGCCAGCAGCTTAAACAGGGGAAGATCACCCCTCCACTTT. Translating gives CASSLNRGRSPLHF.